This TCR beta chain was retrieved from a study of T cells in Graves' hyperthyroidism and ophthalmopathy. Overall study context: It was at initial diagnosis, before any treatment, that peripheral blood was collected. Study-wide findings and caveats: The majority of expanded thyroid clonotypes above 0.001 also appeared in blood.

It was RNA transcripts that yielded the amplified TCR beta CDR3 regions. HTBI primers were the set used in a first-round RT-PCR of the TCR CDR3. In TCRdb, the multiplex PCR reads were re-called with MiXCR into one record per CDR3 protein. The top ten hold 7.5% to 8% of the sample, which has around 420,000 distinct CDR3 sequences, approximately 14% seen once. This clonotype was picked up a small number of times. The antigen is undetermined. This clonotype was obtained from a woman younger than 35 with Graves' hyperthyroidism. The sample comprised blood.

CDR3 coding DNA: TGTGCCATGACGGATGGAAACACCATATATTTT. Its protein product is CAMTDGNTIYF. The rearrangement links TRBV6-1 to TRBJ1-3; D unclear. The V and J ends lost 10 bases and 3 bases respectively, with 7 bases between them. The V gene's germline CDR1 is MNHNS and CDR2 SASEGT. CDR3 length equals 11 residues.